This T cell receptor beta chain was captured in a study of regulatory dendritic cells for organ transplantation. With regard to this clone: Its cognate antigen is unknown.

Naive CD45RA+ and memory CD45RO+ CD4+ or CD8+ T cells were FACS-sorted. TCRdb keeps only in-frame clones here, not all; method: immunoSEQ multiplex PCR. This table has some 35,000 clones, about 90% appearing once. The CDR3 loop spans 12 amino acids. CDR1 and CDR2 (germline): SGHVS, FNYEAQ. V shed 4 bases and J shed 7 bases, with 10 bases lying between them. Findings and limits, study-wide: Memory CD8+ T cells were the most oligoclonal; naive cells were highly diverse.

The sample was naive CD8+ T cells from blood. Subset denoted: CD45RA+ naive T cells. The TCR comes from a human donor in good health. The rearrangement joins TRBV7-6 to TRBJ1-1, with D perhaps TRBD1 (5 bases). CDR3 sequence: CASSSGTREAFF. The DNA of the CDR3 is TGTGCCAGCAGCTCCGGGACTCGTGAAGCTTTCTTT.